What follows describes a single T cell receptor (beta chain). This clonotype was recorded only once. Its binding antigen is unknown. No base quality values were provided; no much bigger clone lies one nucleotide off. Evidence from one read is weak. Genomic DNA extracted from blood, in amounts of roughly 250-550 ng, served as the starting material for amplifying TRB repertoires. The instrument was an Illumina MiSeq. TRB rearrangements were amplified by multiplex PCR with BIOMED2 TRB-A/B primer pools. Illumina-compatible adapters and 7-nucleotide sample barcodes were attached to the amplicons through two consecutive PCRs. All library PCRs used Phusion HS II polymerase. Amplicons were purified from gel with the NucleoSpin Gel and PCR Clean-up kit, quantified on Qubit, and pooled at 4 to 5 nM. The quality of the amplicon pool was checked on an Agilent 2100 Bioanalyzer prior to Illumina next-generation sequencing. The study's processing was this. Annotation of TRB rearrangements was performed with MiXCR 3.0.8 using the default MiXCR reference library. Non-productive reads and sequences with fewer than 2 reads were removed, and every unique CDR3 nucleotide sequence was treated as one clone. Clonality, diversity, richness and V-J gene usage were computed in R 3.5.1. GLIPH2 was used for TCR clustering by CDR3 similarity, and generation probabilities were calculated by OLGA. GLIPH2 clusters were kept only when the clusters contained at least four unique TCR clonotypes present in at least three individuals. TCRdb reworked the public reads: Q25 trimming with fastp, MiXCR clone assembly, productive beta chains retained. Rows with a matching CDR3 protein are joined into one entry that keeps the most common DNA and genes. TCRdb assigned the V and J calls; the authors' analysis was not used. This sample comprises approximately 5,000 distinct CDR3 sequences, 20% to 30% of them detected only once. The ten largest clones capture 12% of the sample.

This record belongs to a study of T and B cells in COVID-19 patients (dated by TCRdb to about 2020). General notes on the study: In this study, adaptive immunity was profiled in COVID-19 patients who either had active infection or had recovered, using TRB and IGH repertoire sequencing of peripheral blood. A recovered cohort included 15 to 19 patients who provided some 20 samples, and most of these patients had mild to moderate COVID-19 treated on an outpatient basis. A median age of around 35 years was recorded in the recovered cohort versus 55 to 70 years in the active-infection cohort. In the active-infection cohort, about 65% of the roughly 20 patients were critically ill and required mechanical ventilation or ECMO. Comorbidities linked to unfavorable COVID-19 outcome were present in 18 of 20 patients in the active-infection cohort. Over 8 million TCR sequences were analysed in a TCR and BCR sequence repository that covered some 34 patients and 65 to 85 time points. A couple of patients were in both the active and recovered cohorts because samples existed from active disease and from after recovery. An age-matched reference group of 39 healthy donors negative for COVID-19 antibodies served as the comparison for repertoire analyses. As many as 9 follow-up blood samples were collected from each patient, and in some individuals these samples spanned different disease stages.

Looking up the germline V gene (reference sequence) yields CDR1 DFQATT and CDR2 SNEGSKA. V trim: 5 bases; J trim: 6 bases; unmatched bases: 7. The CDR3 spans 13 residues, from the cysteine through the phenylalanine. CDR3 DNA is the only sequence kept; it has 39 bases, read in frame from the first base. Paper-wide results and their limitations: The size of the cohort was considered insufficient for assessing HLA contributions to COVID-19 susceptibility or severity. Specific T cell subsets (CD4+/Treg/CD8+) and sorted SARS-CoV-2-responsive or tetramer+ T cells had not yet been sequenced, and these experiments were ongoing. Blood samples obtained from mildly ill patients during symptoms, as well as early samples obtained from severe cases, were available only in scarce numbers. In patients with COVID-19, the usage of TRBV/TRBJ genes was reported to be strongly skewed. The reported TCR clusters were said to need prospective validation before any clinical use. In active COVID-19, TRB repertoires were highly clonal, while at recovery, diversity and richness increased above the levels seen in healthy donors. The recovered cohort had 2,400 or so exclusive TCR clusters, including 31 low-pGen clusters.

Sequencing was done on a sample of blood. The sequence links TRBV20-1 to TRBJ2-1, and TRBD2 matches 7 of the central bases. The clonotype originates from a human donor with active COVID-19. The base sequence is TGCAGTGCTCGGACTAGTAGGTTCAATGAGCAGTTCTTC. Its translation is CSARTSRFNEQFF.